Each of the 2 T cell receptor beta chains below was sequenced from the same sample in a study of blood T cell repertoires in COVID-19. Generated by immunoSEQ multiplex PCR, the TCRdb table keeps only in-frame clones and is missing some. The repertoire holds roughly 130,000 clones, with about 83% as singletons. The sample taken for sequencing was peripheral blood. The receptors shown here come from a man in his fifties with acute or convalescent COVID-19.

Only a few counts were recorded for this clone. This chain links TRBV11-3 with TRBJ2-2; 8 positions agree with TRBD1. V shed 4 bases and J 5 bases; nucleotides not matched to a gene: 3. Germline lookup yields CDR1 SGHNT and CDR2 YENEEA. This CDR3 comprises 14 residues. The CDR3 nucleotides are TGTGCCAGCAGCTGGGGACAGGCAACCGGGGAGCTGTTTTTT. Translated, it gives CASSWGQATGELFF.

The J gene is TRBJ1-5, the V gene TRBV4-2, with 9 bases fitting TRBD1. Trimming at V came to 3 bases and at J to 3 bases, leaving 9 bases not matched to a gene. CDR3 length equals 17 residues. CDR1 and CDR2 from the germline V gene are LGHNA and YNFKEQ. DNA of the CDR3: TGTGCCAGCAGCCAGGTTCCCGGGACAGGGAACAATCAGCCCCAGCATTTT. Translated: CASSQVPGTGNNQPQHF.